Below are 30 T cell receptor beta chains sequenced from a single sample in a study of control samples from healthy donors and cancer patients. Generated by immunoSEQ multiplex PCR, the TCRdb table keeps only in-frame clones and is missing some. The table lists 70,000 to 80,000 clones, roughly 89% of them singletons. The sequencing sample was made of PBMCs. The receptors were sampled from a woman between 45 and 60 years old with colorectal cancer.

As regards this clone: A read error may account for a junction end that differs from germline. The chain employs TRBV2 and TRBJ1-5; the D is unclear. This CDR3 has 15 residues. Germline assignment: CDR1 SNHLY and CDR2 FYNNEI. This chain's CDR3 is CASSEVRAPNQPQHF. As DNA, the CDR3 is TGTGCCAGCAGCGAAGTCCGGGCCCCCAATCAGCCCCAGCATTTT.

This clone was observed a single time. For the CDR3, the DNA is TGTGCCAGCAGCCCGAACCCCAGCATGGGTCAGCTGGGAAATGAGCAGTTCTTC. It encodes CASSPNPSMGQLGNEQFF. The chain uses TRBV9 and TRBJ2-1; D remains unclear. The V end was cut by 4 bases, the J end by 7 bases, with 27 bases between. Per the germline V gene, CDR1 is SGDLS and CDR2 is YYNGEE. The CDR3 covers 18 residues.

In its sample, this clone is medium-sized. This chain uses TRBV10-1 with TRBJ1-1, with a possible D match to TRBD1 (5 bases). The CDR3 runs to 15 residues. V was cut by 4 bases and J by 3 bases, with 15 bases left in between. Germline V CDR1 and CDR2: WNHNN, SYGVQD (reference sequence). The CDR3 DNA reads TGCGCCAGCAGTGGACGGGGGGACCGCTACACTGAAGCTTTCTTT. Protein: CASSGRGDRYTEAFF.

This chain uses TRBV7-2 with TRBJ2-3; D gene uncertain. Germline V CDR1 and CDR2: SGHTA, FQGNSA. Between the trimmed V and J ends, which lost 2 bases and 4 bases, there was a span of 10 bases. The CDR3 is made up of 14 amino acids. Here the CDR3 DNA reads TGTGCCAGCAGCTTAAGCACAACCCCAGATACGCAGTATTTT. This codes for CASSLSTTPDTQYF.

This clone showed up just once. This chain joins TRBV3-1 (or the pseudogene TRBV3-2) and TRBJ2-1; 8 bases line up with TRBD2. V gave up 3 bases and J gave up 13 bases; unmatched junction bases: 8. Germline values: CDR1 LGHDT, CDR2 YNNKEL (reference sequence). CDR3 length equals 13 residues. CDR3 nucleotide sequence: TGTGCCAGCAGCCAGGGACGACTAGCGTACCAGTTCTTC. It is translated as CASSQGRLAYQFF.

The genes are TRBV27 and TRBJ2-3; 10 nucleotides match TRBD2. The germline V gene encodes CDR1 MNHEY and CDR2 SMNVEV (reference sequence). This CDR3 contains 16 residues. V gave up 3 bases and J gave up 3 bases; unmatched junction bases: 6. This CDR3 reads CASSFLRSGGTDTQYF. CDR3 nucleotides: TGTGCCAGCAGTTTCCTCCGTAGCGGGGGGACAGATACGCAGTATTTT.

The chain's CDR3 is CASSAGLLNSGNTIYF. The CDR3 DNA is TGTGCCAGCAGCGCGGGACTTCTGAACTCTGGAAACACCATATATTTT. This chain connects TRBV9 to TRBJ1-3, with D maybe TRBD1 (5 bases). CDR1 and CDR2 from the germline V gene are SGDLS and YYNGEE. V dropped 3 bases and J dropped 0 bases, with 13 bases sitting between them. The CDR3 length is 16 residues.

This clone appeared once. The chain has TRBV10-3 and TRBJ1-1, with no clear D. The V and J ends lost 0 bases and 10 bases respectively, with 12 bases between them. Germline V lookup: CDR1 ENHRY, CDR2 SYGVKD. The CDR3 length is 13 residues. DNA of the CDR3: TGTGCCATCAGTGAGTCGAGAGGTTATGGAGCTTTCTTT. Amino acids: CAISESRGYGAFF.

CDR3 coding DNA: TGTGCCAGCAGTGTAGGACAGGGGACCGGGGAGCTGTTTTTT. It is translated as CASSVGQGTGELFF. The V gene is TRBV6-4, the J gene TRBJ2-2; 9 nucleotides agree with TRBD1. V shed 4 bases and J 5 bases; nucleotides not matched to a gene: 2. Germline V CDR1 and CDR2: MRHNA, SNTAGT. The CDR3 length is 14 residues.

V is TRBV5-1 and J is TRBJ2-2; possibly TRBD1 or TRBD2 for D (5 bases each). Germline CDR1 SGHRS, CDR2 YFSETQ. V dropped 3 bases and J dropped 6 bases, with 9 bases sitting between them. This CDR3 region has 13 residues. CDR3 bases: TGCGCCAGCAGCTGGGGGAGAGCCGGGGAGCTGTTTTTT. This sequence encodes CASSWGRAGELFF.

V usage is TRBV5-1 and J usage is TRBJ1-1; the D gene is possibly TRBD1 (5 bases). V lost 0 bases and J lost 0, with 9 bases in between. The CDR3 loop spans 15 amino acids. From germline, CDR1 is SGHRS and CDR2 YFSETQ. CDR3 sequence reads: CASSLDGGMNTEAFF. Written as DNA, the CDR3 is TGCGCCAGCAGCTTGGATGGGGGGATGAACACTGAAGCTTTCTTT.

This chain uses TRBV10-3 with TRBJ2-2; TRBD1 matches at 8 bases. CDR1 is ENHRY and CDR2 is SYGVKD in the germline V gene. Trimming took 6 bases from V and 0 from J; bases not matched to a gene: 3. The CDR3 extends over 15 amino acids. CDR3 bases: TGTGCCATCAGCCTGACAGGGGCGAACACCGGGGAGCTGTTTTTT. Protein: CAISLTGANTGELFF.

The V and J genes are TRBV6-5 and TRBJ1-5; D is unresolved. CDR1 MNHEY and CDR2 SVGAGI come from the germline V gene. This CDR3 spans 15 amino acids. Trimming cost V 11 bases and J 0 bases, with 17 bases left between them. The DNA for the CDR3 is TGTGCCGGTTCCCCGTCGGGCAATAGCAATCAGCCCCAGCATTTT. It translates to CAGSPSGNSNQPQHF.

This chain uses TRBV6-1 with TRBJ2-3, with 12 positions matching TRBD2. Germline CDR1 and CDR2: MNHNS and SASEGT. The CDR3 runs to 16 residues. Trimming took 4 bases from V and 1 from J; bases not matched to a gene: 3. CDR3 sequence: CASSVTSGGGTDTQYF. In DNA form, the CDR3 reads TGTGCCAGCAGTGTGACTAGCGGGGGAGGCACAGATACGCAGTATTTT.

The chain joins TRBV4-3 to TRBJ1-5, with a possible D match to TRBD1 (6 bases). Germline CDR1 reads LGHNA; CDR2 reads YSLEER. There are 13 residues in the CDR3. V dropped 1 base and J dropped 5 bases, with 6 bases sitting between them. The CDR3 loop is CASSQAGDQPQHF. The CDR3 DNA follows: TGCGCCAGCAGCCAAGCAGGGGATCAGCCCCAGCATTTT.

CDR3 loop: CASSQELNQPQHF. CDR3 in DNA: TGTGCCAGCAGCCAAGAACTCAATCAGCCCCAGCATTTT. V is TRBV3-1 (or the pseudogene TRBV3-2) and J is TRBJ1-5, with no clear D. CDR3 length: 13 amino acids. Germline CDR1 reads LGHDT; CDR2 reads YNNKEL (reference sequence). Trimming cost V 0 bases and J 3 bases, with 3 bases left between them.

The V and J genes are TRBV28 and TRBJ1-2; 7 bases fit TRBD1. This CDR3 is built from 15 residues. The V segment lost 1 base and the J segment 5 bases; nucleotides outside the gene matches: 7. Germline V CDR1 and CDR2: MDHEN, SYDVKM. CDR3 residues: CASSLSSQGGYGYTF. The CDR3 DNA sequence: TGTGCCAGCAGTTTATCCTCGCAGGGGGGTTATGGCTACACCTTC.

The chain is built from TRBV7-2 and TRBJ1-5; no definite D call. The germline V gene has CDR1 SGHTA and CDR2 FQGNSA. The CDR3 length is 15 residues. V lost 5 bases to trimming and J lost 2 bases, with 13 bases between them. Written as DNA, the CDR3 is TGTGCCAGCAGCCCGGACTGGGGTGGCAATCAGCCCCAGCATTTT. Protein product: CASSPDWGGNQPQHF.

J is TRBJ1-3 and V is TRBV7-9; D ambiguous. CDR1 and CDR2 (germline): SEHNR, FQNEAQ (reference sequence). This CDR3 contains 17 residues. V lost 4 bases to trimming and J lost 0 bases, with 16 bases between them. The CDR3 nucleotides are TGTGCCAGCAGCTCATACTTTGGGGAGTCCTCTGGAAACACCATATATTTT. This codes for CASSSYFGESSGNTIYF.

This clone appeared a single time. The rearrangement uses TRBV7-2 and TRBJ1-4; 9 bases line up with TRBD1. The germline V gene has CDR1 SGHTA and CDR2 FQGNSA. With V trimmed by 1 base and J by 10 bases, 10 bases remained unmatched. CDR3 size: 16 residues. The CDR3: CASSLGGTGGAGKLFF. Written as DNA, the CDR3 is TGTGCCAGCAGCTTAGGGGGCACAGGGGGCGCGGGAAAACTGTTTTTT.

The V gene is TRBV6-5, the J gene TRBJ1-1; weak D call: TRBD1 (6 bases). The V and J ends lost 6 bases and 1 base respectively, with 12 bases between them. The germline V gene encodes CDR1 MNHEY and CDR2 SVGAGI. This CDR3 is built from 14 residues. CDR3 loop: CASSPGQTNTEAFF. The CDR3 DNA reads as TGTGCCAGCAGCCCCGGACAGACGAACACTGAAGCTTTCTTT.

DNA of the CDR3: TGCGCCAGCAGTGAGGGCGTGGGTGAGCAGTTCTTC. It translates to CASSEGVGEQFF. The rearrangement uses TRBV10-1 and TRBJ2-1; the D is unclear. Germline V gene data show CDR1 as WNHNN and CDR2 as SYGVQD (reference sequence). This CDR3 contains 12 residues. Trimming shortened V by 2 bases and J by 9 bases, and 8 bases separated the two germline ends.

The chain carries TRBV12-3 or TRBV12-4 and TRBJ1-4; D may be TRBD1 (6 bases). The V and J ends lost 6 bases and 12 bases respectively, with 14 bases between them. CDR3 size: 12 residues. Here the CDR3 reads CASSKTGWELFF. The CDR3 DNA sequence: TGTGCCAGCAGCAAAACAGGGTGGGAACTGTTTTTT.

The V gene is TRBV29-1, the J gene TRBJ2-5; no firm D call. V lost 4 bases, J lost 1 base, and 13 bases lay in between. The CDR3 totals 14 residues. In germline, CDR1 is SQVTM, CDR2 ANQGSEA. The CDR3 protein is CSVVGQNFQETQYF. CDR3 bases: TGCAGCGTTGTAGGGCAGAATTTCCAAGAGACCCAGTACTTC.

The V gene is TRBV6-2 or TRBV6-3, the J gene TRBJ2-1; the D gene is possibly TRBD2 (6 bases). Germline assignment: CDR1 MNHEY and CDR2 SVGEGT. V was cut by 2 bases and J by 15 bases, with 11 bases left in between. This CDR3 spans 11 amino acids. CDR3: CASSYGGVWFF. CDR3 coding DNA: TGTGCCAGCAGTTACGGAGGGGTCTGGTTCTTC.

V is TRBV12-3 or TRBV12-4 and J is TRBJ1-1, with D uncertain. V was clipped by 6 bases and J by 3 bases, with 8 bases between them. The CDR3 sequence is 12 residues long. The CDR3 nucleotides are TGTGCCAGCAGGGGCAGATACACTGAAGCTTTCTTT. Amino acids: CASRGRYTEAFF.

The gene calls are TRBV5-1 and TRBJ1-5; D remains ambiguous. Per the germline V gene, CDR1 is SGHRS and CDR2 is YFSETQ. The length of the CDR3 is 13 residues. Trimming pared 0 bases from V and 2 bases from J, leaving 3 bases between. CDR3 in amino acids: CASSLAGNQPQHF. The CDR3, as DNA: TGCGCCAGCAGCTTGGCCGGCAATCAGCCCCAGCATTTT.

This rearrangement joins TRBV7-3 to TRBJ2-1; the match to TRBD1 covers 8 bases. This CDR3 comprises 19 residues. Germline CDR1 SGHTA, CDR2 FQGTGA. V dropped 5 bases and J dropped 1; count of bases not matched to a gene: 16. CDR3 sequence reads: CASSPGPGQGGGSYNEQFF. The CDR3 nucleotides read TGTGCCAGCAGCCCCGGGCCCGGACAGGGTGGGGGATCCTACAATGAGCAGTTCTTC.

The DNA for the CDR3 is TGTGCCAGCAGTTTAGCGGGCCCCGGGAGAGATACGCAGTATTTT. Its translation is CASSLAGPGRDTQYF. The J gene is TRBJ2-3, the V gene TRBV6-5, with 7 bases that match TRBD2. V shed 4 bases and J 5 bases; nucleotides not matched to a gene: 9. From germline, CDR1 is MNHEY and CDR2 SVGAGI. CDR3 length equals 15 residues.

The chain recombines TRBV3-1 (or the pseudogene TRBV3-2) with TRBJ2-5; D gene ambiguous. The CDR3 loop spans 14 amino acids. V lost 3 bases to trimming and J lost 0 bases, with 8 bases between them. Per germline, CDR1 LGHDT and CDR2 YNNKEL (reference sequence). The CDR3 nucleotides read TGTGCCAGCAGCCATAGGACCTACCAAGAGACCCAGTACTTC. Translation gives CASSHRTYQETQYF.